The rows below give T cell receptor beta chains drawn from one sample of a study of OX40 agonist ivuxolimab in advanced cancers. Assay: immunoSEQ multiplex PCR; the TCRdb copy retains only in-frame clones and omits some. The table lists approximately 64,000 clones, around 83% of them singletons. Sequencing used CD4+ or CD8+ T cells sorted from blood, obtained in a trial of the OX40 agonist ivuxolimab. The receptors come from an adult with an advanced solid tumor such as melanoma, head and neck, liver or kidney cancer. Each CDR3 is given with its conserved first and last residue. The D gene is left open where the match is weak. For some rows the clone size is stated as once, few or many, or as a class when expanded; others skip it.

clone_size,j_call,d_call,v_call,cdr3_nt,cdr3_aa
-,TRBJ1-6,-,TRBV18,TGTGCCAGCTCGGGCGAGGTCGAGGGGTCACCCCTCCACTTT,CASSGEVEGSPLHF
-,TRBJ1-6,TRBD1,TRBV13,TGTGCCAGCAGCTCCGGACAGGGACCGCCACCCCTCCACTTT,CASSSGQGPPPLHF
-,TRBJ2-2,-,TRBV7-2,TGTGCCAGCAGCTTAGCTTTCTCGGCCGGGGAGCTGTTTTTT,CASSLAFSAGELFF
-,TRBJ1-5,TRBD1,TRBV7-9,TGTGCCAGCAGCCCGGCGACAGGGTATACTGGCCAGCCCCAGCATTTT,CASSPATGYTGQPQHF
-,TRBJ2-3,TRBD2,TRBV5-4,TGTGCCAGCAGCTTGGGGGAGGGGTATACGCAGTATTTT,CASSLGEGYTQYF
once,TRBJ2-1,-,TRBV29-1,TGCAGCGTTGAGGAGGGGGGTCTTGAGCAGTTCTTC,CSVEEGGLEQFF
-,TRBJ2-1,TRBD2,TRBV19,TGTGCCAGTCCGGTAAATGGGATGACTAGCGGGAGGACGTTCGACAATGAGCAGTTCTTC,CASPVNGMTSGRTFDNEQFF
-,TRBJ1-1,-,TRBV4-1,TGCGCCAGCAGCCAAACCGGGTCTTACACTGAAGCTTTCTTT,CASSQTGSYTEAFF
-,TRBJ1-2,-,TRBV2,TGTGCCAGCAGGGGAGTCAACTATGGCTACACCTTC,CASRGVNYGYTF
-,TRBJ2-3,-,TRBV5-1,TGCGCCAGCAGCGAAACGGGACACGGCACAGATACGCAGTATTTT,CASSETGHGTDTQYF
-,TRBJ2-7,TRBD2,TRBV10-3,TGTGCCATCAGGGCTAGCGGGGGCCCCTACGAGCAGTACTTC,CAIRASGGPYEQYF
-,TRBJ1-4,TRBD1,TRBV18,TGTGCCAGCTCGCAAAACCCGGGACAGGGACATGAAAAACTGTTTTTT,CASSQNPGQGHEKLFF
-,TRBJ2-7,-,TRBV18,TGTGCCAGCTCACATAATTCAGGGGACGGGGTGGACTTC,CASSHNSGDGVDF
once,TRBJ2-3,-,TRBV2,TGTGCCAGCCTGCTTGTCGTCGGCGGTCACACAGATACGCAGTATTTT,CASLLVVGGHTDTQYF
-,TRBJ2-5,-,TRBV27,TGTGCCAGCAGTTCTACGGGGGCTCTGGGGACCCAGTACTTC,CASSSTGALGTQYF
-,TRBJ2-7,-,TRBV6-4,TGTGCCAGCAGTTACCGGGGTGAGCAGTACTTC,CASSYRGEQYF
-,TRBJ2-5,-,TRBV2,TGTGCCAGCATATGGGGGCCTGAAGAGACCCAGTACTTC,CASIWGPEETQYF
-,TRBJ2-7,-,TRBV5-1,TGCGCCAGCAGCCCGGGGATTTACGAGCAGTACTTC,CASSPGIYEQYF
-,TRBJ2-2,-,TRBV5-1,TGCGCCAGCAGCTTGGGTTTTGGCGGGGAGCTGTTTTTT,CASSLGFGGELFF
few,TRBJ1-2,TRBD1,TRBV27,TGTGCCAGCAGTCGCCAGGGGGTTGGTGGCTACACCTTC,CASSRQGVGGYTF
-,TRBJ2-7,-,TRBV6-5,TGTGCCAGCAGTTTTCAACCTCACTCCTACGAGCAGTACTTC,CASSFQPHSYEQYF
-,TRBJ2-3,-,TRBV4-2,TGTGCCAGCAGCCAAGTGGGTGGTTCCACAGATACGCAGTATTTT,CASSQVGGSTDTQYF
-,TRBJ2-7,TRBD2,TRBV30,TGTGCCTGGAGCGCTAGCGGGAGGAAGTACTTC,CAWSASGRKYF
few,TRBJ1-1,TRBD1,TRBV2,TGTGCCAGCAGTCCGGATACGCTCCTACAGGGGGGAGCTTTCTTT,CASSPDTLLQGGAFF
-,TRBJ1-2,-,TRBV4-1,TGCGCCAGCAGCCCCCTACCTTCCTATGGCTACACCTTC,CASSPLPSYGYTF
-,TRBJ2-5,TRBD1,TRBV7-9,TGTGCCAGCTCCCCAGGGGCAATGGACAGGTACCAAGAGACCCAGTACTTC,CASSPGAMDRYQETQYF
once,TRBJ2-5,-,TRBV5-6,TGTGCCAGCAGCTTGACATCTTATAATGGGAGTGCTGAGACCCAGTACTTC,CASSLTSYNGSAETQYF
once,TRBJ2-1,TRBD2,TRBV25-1,TGTGCCAGCAGTGATAGAGCGGGGGGTATATGGAATGAGCAGTTCTTC,CASSDRAGGIWNEQFF
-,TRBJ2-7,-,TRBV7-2,TGTGCCAGCAGCCGATTCTCCTACGAGCAGTACTTC,CASSRFSYEQYF
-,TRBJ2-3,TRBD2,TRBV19,TGTGCCAGTAGCATCGGAGCGGGGGGGTACACAGATACGCAGTATTTT,CASSIGAGGYTDTQYF
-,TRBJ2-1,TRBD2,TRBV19,TGTGCCAGTAGTATTCTAGCGGGAGTTATCGGTGAGCAGTTCTTC,CASSILAGVIGEQFF
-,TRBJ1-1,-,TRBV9,TGTGCCAGCAGCCAAGGGGGGTACACTGAAGCTTTCTTT,CASSQGGYTEAFF
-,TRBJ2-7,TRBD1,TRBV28,TGTGCCAGCAGTTTAGCCGGGACAGGGGGAGGGCAGTACTTC,CASSLAGTGGGQYF
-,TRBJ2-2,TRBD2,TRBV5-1,TGCGCCAGCAGCCTGACTAGCGGGAGTGTAGCCGGGGAGCTGTTTTTT,CASSLTSGSVAGELFF
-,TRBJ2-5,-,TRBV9,TGTGCCAGCAGCGTAGACGCCCGGGAGACCCAGTACTTC,CASSVDARETQYF
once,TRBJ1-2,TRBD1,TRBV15,TGTGCCACCAGTTTTGACAGGGGGAAATATGGCTACACCTTC,CATSFDRGKYGYTF
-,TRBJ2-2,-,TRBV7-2,TGTGCCAGCAGCCCCCGCCTCGGCTACACCGGGGAGCTGTTTTTT,CASSPRLGYTGELFF
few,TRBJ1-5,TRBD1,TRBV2,TGTGCCAGTAGACAGGGTTTGAGCAATCAGCCCCAGCATTTT,CASRQGLSNQPQHF
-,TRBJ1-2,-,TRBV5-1,TGCGCCAGCAGCTCCATACCAGGGTCGGAAGGCTACACCTTC,CASSSIPGSEGYTF